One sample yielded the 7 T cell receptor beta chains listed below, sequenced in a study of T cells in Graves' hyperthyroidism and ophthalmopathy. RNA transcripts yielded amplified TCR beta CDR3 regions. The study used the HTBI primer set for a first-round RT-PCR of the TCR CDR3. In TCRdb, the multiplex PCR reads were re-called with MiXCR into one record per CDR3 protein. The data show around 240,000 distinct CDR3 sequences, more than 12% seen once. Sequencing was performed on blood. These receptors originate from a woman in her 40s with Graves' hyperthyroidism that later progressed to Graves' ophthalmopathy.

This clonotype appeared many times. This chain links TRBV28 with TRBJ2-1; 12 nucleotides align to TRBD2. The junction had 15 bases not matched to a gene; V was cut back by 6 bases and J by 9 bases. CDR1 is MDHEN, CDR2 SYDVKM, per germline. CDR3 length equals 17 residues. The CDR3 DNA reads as TGTGCCAGCAGCCGGGGACTGCGACTAGCGGGAGTTTTTGAGCAGTTCTTC. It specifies CASSRGLRLAGVFEQFF.

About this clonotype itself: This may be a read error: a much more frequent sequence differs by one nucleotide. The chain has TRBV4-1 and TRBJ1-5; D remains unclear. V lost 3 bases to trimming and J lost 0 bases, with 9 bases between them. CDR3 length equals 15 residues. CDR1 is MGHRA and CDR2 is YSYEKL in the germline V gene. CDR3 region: CASSHGPFSNQPQHF. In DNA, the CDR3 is TGCGCCAGCAGCCACGGACCTTTTAGCAATCAGCCCCAGCATTTT.

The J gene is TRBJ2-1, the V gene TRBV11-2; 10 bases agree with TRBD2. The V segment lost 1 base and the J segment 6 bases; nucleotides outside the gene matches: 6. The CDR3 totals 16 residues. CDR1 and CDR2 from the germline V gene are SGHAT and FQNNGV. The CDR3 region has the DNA TGTGCCAGCAGCTTAGGTCTAGCGGGAGCAGTCAATGAGCAGTTCTTC. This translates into CASSLGLAGAVNEQFF.

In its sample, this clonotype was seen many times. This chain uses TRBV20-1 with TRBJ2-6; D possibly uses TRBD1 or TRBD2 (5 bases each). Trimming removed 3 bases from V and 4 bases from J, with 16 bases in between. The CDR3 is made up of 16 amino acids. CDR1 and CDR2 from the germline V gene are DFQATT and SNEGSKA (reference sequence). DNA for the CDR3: TGCAGTGCTAGGGGGGTCCTTAAGTCAGGGGCCAACGTCCTGACTTTC. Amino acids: CSARGVLKSGANVLTF.

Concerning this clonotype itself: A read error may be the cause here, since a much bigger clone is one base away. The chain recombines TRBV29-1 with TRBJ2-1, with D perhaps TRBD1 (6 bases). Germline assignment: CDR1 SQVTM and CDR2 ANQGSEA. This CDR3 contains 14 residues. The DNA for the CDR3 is TGCAGCGTGGAAGATGACAGGAAAGGCTATGAGCAGTTCTTC. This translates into CSVEDDRKGYEQFF.

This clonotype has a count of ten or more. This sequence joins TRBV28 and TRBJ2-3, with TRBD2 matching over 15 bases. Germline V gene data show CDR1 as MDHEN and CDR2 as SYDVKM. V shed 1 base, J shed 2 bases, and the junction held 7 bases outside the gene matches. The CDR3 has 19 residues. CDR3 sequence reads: CASSLLGLAGGGFTDTQYF. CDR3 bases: TGTGCCAGCAGTTTATTAGGACTAGCGGGAGGGGGATTCACAGATACGCAGTATTTT.

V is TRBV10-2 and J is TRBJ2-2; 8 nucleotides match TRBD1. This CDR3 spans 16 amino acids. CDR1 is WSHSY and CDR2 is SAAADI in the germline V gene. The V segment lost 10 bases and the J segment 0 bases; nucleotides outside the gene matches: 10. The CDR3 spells CATQGAASPNTGELFF. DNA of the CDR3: TGCGCCACCCAGGGGGCCGCGAGCCCGAACACCGGGGAGCTGTTTTTT.